This T cell receptor (beta chain) was profiled in a study of blood T cell repertoires in COVID-19. Produced via immunoSEQ multiplex PCR; TCRdb's table is partial and in-frame only. The table has tens of thousands of clones, 75% to 95% seen once. Germline assignment: CDR1 SGHRS and CDR2 YFSETQ. V trimming: 0 bases; J trimming: 0 bases; junction bases outside the gene matches: 6. This CDR3 region has 17 residues. The chain is built from TRBV5-1 and TRBJ2-4; 7 nucleotides agree with TRBD2. The clonotype comes from a woman of 80 years or more with acute or convalescent COVID-19. The sequencing input was peripheral blood. In DNA, the CDR3 is TGCGCCAGCAGCTTGGCCCGGGGGGAGGGAGCCAAAAACATTCAGTACTTC. Amino acid sequence: CASSLARGEGAKNIQYF.